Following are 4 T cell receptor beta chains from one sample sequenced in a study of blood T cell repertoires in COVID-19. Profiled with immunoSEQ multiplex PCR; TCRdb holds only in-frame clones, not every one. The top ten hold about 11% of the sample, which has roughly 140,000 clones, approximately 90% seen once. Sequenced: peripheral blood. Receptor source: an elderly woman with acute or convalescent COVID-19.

CDR3 nucleotide sequence: TGTGCCAGCGTAAAAGCGGGAACTGAAGCTTTCTTT. Translating gives CASVKAGTEAFF. This chain uses TRBV2 with TRBJ1-1; D not resolved. The CDR3 has 12 residues. Trimming took 8 bases from V and 5 from J, leaving 12 bases between them. Germline loops: CDR1 SNHLY, CDR2 FYNNEI. Supplemented by reference TRBV2 and TRBJ1-1, the full variable domain reads EPEVTQTPSHQVTQMGQEVILRCVPISNHLYFYWYRQILGQKVEFLVSFYNNEISEKSEIFDDQFSVERPDGSNFTLKIRSTKLEDSAMYFCASVKAGTEAFFGQGTRLTVV.

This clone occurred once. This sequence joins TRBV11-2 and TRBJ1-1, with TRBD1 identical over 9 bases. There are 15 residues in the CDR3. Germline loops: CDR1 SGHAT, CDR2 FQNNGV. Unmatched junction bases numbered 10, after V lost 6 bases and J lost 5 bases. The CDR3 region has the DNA TGTGCCAGCAGAGGTACCGGGACAGGGAGGACTGAAGCTTTCTTT. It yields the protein CASRGTGTGRTEAFF.

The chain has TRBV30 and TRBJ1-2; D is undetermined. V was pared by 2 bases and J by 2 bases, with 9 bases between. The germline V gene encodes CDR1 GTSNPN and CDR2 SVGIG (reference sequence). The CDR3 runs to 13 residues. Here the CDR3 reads CAWSKSGNYGYTF. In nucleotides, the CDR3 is TGTGCCTGGAGTAAATCCGGGAACTATGGCTACACCTTC.

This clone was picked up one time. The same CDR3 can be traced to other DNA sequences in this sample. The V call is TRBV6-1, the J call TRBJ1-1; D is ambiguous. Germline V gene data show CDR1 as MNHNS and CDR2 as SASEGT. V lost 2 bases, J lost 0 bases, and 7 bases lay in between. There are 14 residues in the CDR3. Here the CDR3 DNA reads TGTGCCAGCAGTGAACCGGGATTGAACACTGAAGCTTTCTTT. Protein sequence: CASSEPGLNTEAFF.